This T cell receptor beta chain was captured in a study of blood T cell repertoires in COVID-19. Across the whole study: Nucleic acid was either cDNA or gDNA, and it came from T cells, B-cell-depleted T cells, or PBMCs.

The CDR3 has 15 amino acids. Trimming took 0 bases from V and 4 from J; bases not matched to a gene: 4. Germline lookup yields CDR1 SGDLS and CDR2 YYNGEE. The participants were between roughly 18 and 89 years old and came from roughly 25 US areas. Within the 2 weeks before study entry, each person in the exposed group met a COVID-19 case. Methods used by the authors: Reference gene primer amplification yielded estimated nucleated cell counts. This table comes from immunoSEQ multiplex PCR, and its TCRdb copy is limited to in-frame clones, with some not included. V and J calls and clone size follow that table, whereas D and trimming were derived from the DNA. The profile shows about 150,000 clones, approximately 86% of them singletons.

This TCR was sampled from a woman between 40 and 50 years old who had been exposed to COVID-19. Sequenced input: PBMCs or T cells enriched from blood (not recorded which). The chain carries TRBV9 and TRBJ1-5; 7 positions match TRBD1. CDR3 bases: TGTGCCAGCAGCGTAGGGGGCAGGGGGAATCAGCCCCAGCATTTT. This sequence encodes CASSVGGRGNQPQHF.